Below are 29 T cell receptor beta chains sequenced from a single sample in a study of cytomegalovirus exposure and HLA in healthy donors. Sequencing used immunoSEQ multiplex PCR; TCRdb keeps in-frame clones, though not all of them. The table records 150,000 to 200,000 clones, more than 75% of them present only once. What was sequenced was PBMCs. These receptors originate from a man under 40 in good health and CMV-seropositive.

The V gene is TRBV28, the J gene TRBJ1-2; D is undetermined. Germline V CDR1 and CDR2: MDHEN, SYDVKM. V lost 0 bases and J 1 base, leaving 9 bases between the germline ends. The CDR3 consists of 15 residues. The CDR3 bases are TGTGCCAGCAGTTTATGGCCGCCGGGTAACTATGGCTACACCTTC. As protein: CASSLWPPGNYGYTF.

The rearrangement joins TRBV29-1 to TRBJ2-2, with TRBD2 matching 11 bases. The germline gives CDR1 SQVTM, CDR2 ANQGSEA. The V segment lost 6 bases and the J segment 3 bases; nucleotides outside the gene matches: 9. The CDR3 runs 16 residues. In nucleotides, the CDR3 is TGCAGCGTCCCCTCTAGCGGGAGGAGGGACACCGGGGAGCTGTTTTTT. Its translation is CSVPSSGRRDTGELFF.

This rearrangement joins TRBV11-3 to TRBJ1-5; no clear D. The V end lost 0 bases, the J end lost 6 bases, and 12 bases lay between the germline ends. Germline V gene data show CDR1 as SGHNT and CDR2 as YENEEA. CDR3 length: 15 amino acids. The CDR3 loop is CASSLDHTRGQPQHF. CDR3 bases: TGTGCCAGCAGCTTAGATCACACACGAGGTCAGCCCCAGCATTTT.

This rearrangement joins TRBV11-3 to TRBJ2-5; a possible D gene is TRBD2 (6 bases). Trimming cost V 4 bases and J 1 base, with 13 bases left between them. Germline V gene lookup returns CDR1 SGHNT and CDR2 YENEEA. The CDR3 is made up of 15 amino acids. The CDR3 here is CASSSTGEPQETQYF. CDR3 nucleotide sequence: TGTGCCAGCAGCTCAACGGGGGAGCCCCAAGAGACCCAGTACTTC.

The chain is built from TRBV6-5 and TRBJ2-1; D may be TRBD2 (5 bases). The CDR3 extends over 11 amino acids. The germline V and J ends were trimmed by 6 bases and 10 bases, with 10 bases remaining between them. Germline CDR1 MNHEY, CDR2 SVGAGI. The DNA of the CDR3 is TGTGCCAGCAGGACTATAGGCGAGCAGTTCTTC. As protein: CASRTIGEQFF.

This rearrangement joins TRBV2 to TRBJ2-1; 12 bases align to TRBD2. Losses at the gene ends were 3 bases for V and 8 bases for J; bases not matched to a gene: 11. This CDR3 contains 17 residues. Germline values: CDR1 SNHLY, CDR2 FYNNEI. CDR3 sequence reads: CASSDRASGRANDEQFF. The CDR3 nucleotides read TGTGCCAGCAGTGATCGGGCTAGCGGGAGGGCCAACGATGAGCAGTTCTTC.

The J gene is TRBJ2-7, the V gene TRBV27; 7 bases match TRBD1. Losses at the gene ends were 0 bases for V and 3 bases for J; bases not matched to a gene: 8. Looked up from germline, CDR1 is MNHEY and CDR2 is SMNVEV (reference sequence). The CDR3 extends over 16 amino acids. CDR3 DNA sequence: TGTGCCAGCAGTTTATCGCACCGGGACAGCAGCTACGAGCAGTACTTC. Its translation: CASSLSHRDSSYEQYF.

This chain links TRBV11-2 with TRBJ2-7; 8 bases fit TRBD1. Trimming cost V 4 bases and J 9 bases; bases outside gene matches: 5. CDR1 is SGHAT, CDR2 FQNNGV, per germline. The CDR3 sequence is 12 residues long. The chain's CDR3 is CASSSTGGGQYF. CDR3 in DNA: TGTGCCAGCAGCTCAACAGGGGGTGGGCAGTACTTC.

In its sample, this clone was seen a few times. The chain recombines TRBV4-3 with TRBJ2-2; possibly TRBD2 for D (6 bases). The CDR3 is made up of 13 amino acids. Germline V gives CDR1 LGHNA, CDR2 YSLEER. Trimming shortened V by 4 bases and J by 6 bases, and 9 bases separated the two germline ends. Written as DNA, the CDR3 is TGCGCCAGCAGCCGCGGGGCGCCCGGGGAGCTGTTTTTT. Amino acid sequence: CASSRGAPGELFF.

J is TRBJ1-1 and V is TRBV9; D is perhaps TRBD1 (6 bases). V was pared by 0 bases and J by 6 bases, with 12 bases between. Looked up from germline, CDR1 is SGDLS and CDR2 is YYNGEE. The CDR3 has 14 amino acids. The CDR3 DNA follows: TGTGCCAGCAGCGTAGGGGGGGCCTGGGCTGAAGCTTTCTTT. Translated: CASSVGGAWAEAFF.

The chain recombines TRBV5-4 with TRBJ2-3; D is tentatively TRBD1 or TRBD2 (5 bases each). CDR1 and CDR2 from the germline V gene are SGHNT and YYREEE (reference sequence). The CDR3 sequence is 15 residues long. Trimming took off 0 bases at V and 5 bases at J, with 13 bases between the two ends. The CDR3 bases are TGTGCCAGCAGCTTGGTGGGGGTCCGAGGAGATACGCAGTATTTT. Encoded protein: CASSLVGVRGDTQYF.

This chain uses TRBV11-3 with TRBJ1-3, with TRBD1 as a possible D gene (5 bases). The germline V gene encodes CDR1 SGHNT and CDR2 YENEEA. Between the trimmed V and J ends, which lost 4 bases and 10 bases, there was a span of 20 bases. The CDR3 has 15 amino acids. The CDR3 sequence: CASSSGTDTTRTIYF. DNA for the CDR3: TGTGCCAGCAGCTCCGGGACGGACACCACCAGGACCATATATTTT.

This clone was observed a few times. The chain couples TRBV7-3 to TRBJ1-1; no firm D call. Germline V gene data show CDR1 as SGHTA and CDR2 as FQGTGA. The V end lost 2 bases, the J end lost 0 bases, and 10 bases lay between the germline ends. The CDR3 is 15 amino acids. The CDR3 region has the DNA TGTGCCAGCAGCTTAGTGCACACAATGAACACTGAAGCTTTCTTT. Translated, it gives CASSLVHTMNTEAFF.

V and J are TRBV5-1 and TRBJ1-5, with 9 bases that match TRBD1. The CDR3 has 15 residues. Trimming removed 2 bases from V and 4 bases from J; junction bases left unmatched: 4. Germline V CDR1 and CDR2: SGHRS, YFSETQ. Here the CDR3 reads CASSLQGAWNQPQHF. Written as DNA, the CDR3 is TGCGCCAGCAGCTTACAGGGGGCCTGGAATCAGCCCCAGCATTTT.

The rearrangement joins TRBV14 to TRBJ2-5; 7 bases agree with TRBD1. Germline CDR1 reads SGHDN; CDR2 reads FVKESK. The CDR3 extends over 15 amino acids. V shed 6 bases and J 2 bases; nucleotides not matched to a gene: 9. Written as DNA, the CDR3 is TGTGCCAGCAGTCCCCACACAGGGGCACAAGAGACCCAGTACTTC. Translated: CASSPHTGAQETQYF.

The rearrangement links TRBV14 to TRBJ1-1, with D unresolved. The V end lost 4 bases, the J end lost 4 bases, and 16 bases lay between the germline ends. The CDR3 extends over 15 amino acids. CDR1 is SGHDN, CDR2 FVKESK, per germline. In DNA, the CDR3 is TGTGCCAGCAGCCGTGAACAGATTTGGGGCACTGAAGCTTTCTTT. Its protein is CASSREQIWGTEAFF.

The rearrangement links TRBV10-2 to TRBJ1-1, with D uncertain. Germline CDR1 reads WSHSY; CDR2 reads SAAADI. This CDR3 spans 11 amino acids. V dropped 3 bases and J dropped 6 bases, with 5 bases sitting between them. The CDR3 region has the DNA TGCGCCAGCAGTGATTTGGCTGAAGCTTTCTTT. It codes for CASSDLAEAFF.

This clone was seen only once. The V and J genes are TRBV7-9 and TRBJ2-5; the D is unclear. This CDR3 has 13 residues. The V gene lost 4 bases and the J gene lost 7 bases, with 13 bases spanning the gap. Per germline, CDR1 SEHNR and CDR2 FQNEAQ (reference sequence). CDR3 in DNA: TGTGCCAGCAGCTCGGGCCCGCCGGGGACCCAGTACTTC. Residues: CASSSGPPGTQYF. The variable domain in full, with the rest retrieved from reference TRBV7-9 and TRBJ2-5, is DTGVSQNPRHKITKRGQNVTFRCDPISEHNRLYWYRQTLGQGPEFLTYFQNEAQLEKSRLLSDRFSAERPKGSFSTLEIQRTEQGDSAMYLCASSSGPPGTQYFGPGTRLLVL.

The CDR3 protein is CASSLGGAGEKLFF. The DNA for the CDR3 is TGTGCCAGCAGCTTGGGGGGGGCTGGTGAAAAACTGTTTTTT. The V call is TRBV5-6, the J call TRBJ1-4; weak D call: TRBD1 (6 bases). Deletions cut 0 bases from V and 7 bases from J, with 10 bases between. The CDR3 has 14 amino acids. In germline, CDR1 is SGHDT, CDR2 YYEEEE.

The chain has TRBV5-6 and TRBJ2-5; 7 bases align to TRBD1. This CDR3 comprises 15 residues. CDR1 is SGHDT and CDR2 is YYEEEE in the germline V gene. After removal of 3 bases from V and 9 bases from J, the junction contained 14 bases not matched to a gene. CDR3 loop: CASSSRTGKFVAQYF. The CDR3 DNA reads TGTGCCAGCAGCTCCCGGACAGGAAAGTTCGTTGCCCAGTACTTC. The full variable domain, rest sourced from reference TRBV5-6 and TRBJ2-5, is DAGVTQSPTHLIKTRGQQVTLRCSPKSGHDTVSWYQQALGQGPQFIFQYYEEEERQRGNFPDRFSGHQFPNYSSELNVNALLLGDSALYLCASSSRTGKFVAQYFGPGTRLLVL.

The chain joins TRBV4-1 to TRBJ1-2; 8 nucleotides agree with TRBD1. The CDR3 spans 16 residues. V lost 3 bases, J lost 4 bases, and 10 bases stayed unmatched. Per germline, CDR1 MGHRA and CDR2 YSYEKL. In DNA, the CDR3 is TGCGCCAGCAGCCAGGGCGGACAGGGACTCTTCTATGGCTACACCTTC. Its translation is CASSQGGQGLFYGYTF.

The J gene is TRBJ1-1, the V gene TRBV11-2; D not resolved. Trimming pared 2 bases from V and 2 bases from J, leaving 15 bases between. Germline values: CDR1 SGHAT, CDR2 FQNNGV. CDR3 length: 16 amino acids. CDR3 nucleotides: TGTGCCAGCAGCTTATTGGCTAATTATGAAAACACTGAAGCTTTCTTT. Its translation: CASSLLANYENTEAFF.

This chain links TRBV6-6 with TRBJ1-1; D call uncertain. V dropped 9 bases and J dropped 8 bases, with 7 bases sitting between them. This CDR3 spans 9 amino acids. From germline, CDR1 is MNHNY and CDR2 SVGAGI (reference sequence). The CDR3 DNA is TGTGCCAGTGGGCCCGAAGCTTTCTTT. This translates into CASGPEAFF.

The chain couples TRBV15 to TRBJ2-1, with 9 bases aligning to TRBD2. The germline V gene has CDR1 LNHNV and CDR2 YYDKDF (reference sequence). This CDR3 region has 16 residues. V was clipped by 5 bases and J by 7 bases; unmatched bases: 12. The CDR3 coding sequence is TGTGCCACCAGCGCCGAGGGACTAGCACGTTGGAATGAGCAGTTCTTC. Translation: CATSAEGLARWNEQFF.

V is TRBV9 and J is TRBJ1-1; the D is unclear. This CDR3 region has 13 residues. The V and J ends lost 4 bases and 5 bases respectively, with 12 bases between them. The germline gives CDR1 SGDLS, CDR2 YYNGEE. CDR3 DNA sequence: TGTGCCAGCAGCTCCAGGTCCCATACTGAAGCTTTCTTT. Protein product: CASSSRSHTEAFF.

The gene calls are TRBV6-1 and TRBJ2-7, with unresolved D. The CDR3 runs 14 residues. Between the trimmed V and J ends, which lost 0 bases and 4 bases, there was a span of 10 bases. Germline V gene sequence: CDR1 MNHNS, CDR2 SASEGT. The DNA of the CDR3 is TGTGCCAGCAGTGAAGCAGGGTACAGATACGAGCAGTACTTC. Protein sequence: CASSEAGYRYEQYF.

This clone appeared once. V usage is TRBV5-4 and J usage is TRBJ2-7; D may be TRBD1 or TRBD2 (6 bases each). This CDR3 is 14 amino acids long. CDR1 and CDR2 (germline): SGHNT, YYREEE (reference sequence). Trimming removed 0 bases from V and 5 bases from J, with 12 bases in between. DNA of the CDR3: TGTGCCAGCAGCTTGGACTGGGGGGCCGACGAGCAGTACTTC. Protein product: CASSLDWGADEQYF.

The V and J genes are TRBV4-1 and TRBJ2-7; the D gene is possibly TRBD1 (5 bases). There are 13 residues in the CDR3. The V end was cut by 4 bases, the J end by 4 bases, with 11 bases between. CDR1 and CDR2 (germline): MGHRA, YSYEKL. CDR3 loop: CASSLNSGYEQYF. The CDR3, as DNA: TGCGCCAGCAGCCTCAACTCAGGGTACGAGCAGTACTTC.

The chain joins TRBV29-1 to TRBJ2-7; D could derive from TRBD1 or TRBD2 (5 bases each). V was clipped by 0 bases and J by 1 base, with 13 bases between them. The CDR3 is 15 residues long. Germline assignment: CDR1 SQVTM and CDR2 ANQGSEA. The DNA for the CDR3 is TGCAGCGTTGAAGATCCCGGGACGGAATCCTACGAGCAGTACTTC. This gives the protein CSVEDPGTESYEQYF.